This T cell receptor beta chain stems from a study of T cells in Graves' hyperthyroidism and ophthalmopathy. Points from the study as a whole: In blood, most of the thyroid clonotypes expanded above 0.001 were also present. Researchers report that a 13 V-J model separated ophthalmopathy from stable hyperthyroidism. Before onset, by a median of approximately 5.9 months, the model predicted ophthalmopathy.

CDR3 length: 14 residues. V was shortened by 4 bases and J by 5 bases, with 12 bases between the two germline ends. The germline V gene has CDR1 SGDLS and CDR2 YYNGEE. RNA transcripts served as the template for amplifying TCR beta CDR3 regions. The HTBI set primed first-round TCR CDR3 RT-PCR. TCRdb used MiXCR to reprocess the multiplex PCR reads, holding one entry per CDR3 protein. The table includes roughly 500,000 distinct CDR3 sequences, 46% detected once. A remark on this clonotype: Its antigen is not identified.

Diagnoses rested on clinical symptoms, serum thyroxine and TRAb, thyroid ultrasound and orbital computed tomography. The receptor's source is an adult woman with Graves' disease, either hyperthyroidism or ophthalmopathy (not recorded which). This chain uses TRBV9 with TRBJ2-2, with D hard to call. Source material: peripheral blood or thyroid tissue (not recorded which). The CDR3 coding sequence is TGTGCCAGCAGCCCCCGAAGTCGGACCGGGGAGCTGTTTTTT. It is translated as CASSPRSRTGELFF.